This entry describes one T cell receptor (beta chain). Its cognate antigen is unknown. This sample stems from a study of T cell responses to AZD1222 COVID-19 vaccine. Only in-frame clones appear in the TCRdb table, and some are missing; sequencing was by immunoSEQ multiplex PCR. The sample shows some 140,000 clones, roughly 90% of them seen only once. Study-wide points: Seropositivity was recorded at baseline in only a handful of AZD1222 recipients. There were mostly white British donors and more females than males, and clonal diversity was possibly underestimated. Dominant CD4 TCR responses targeted spike regions 160-218 and 743-854.

The germline V gene encodes CDR1 SGDLS and CDR2 YYNGEE. The CDR3 loop spans 15 amino acids. Trimming removed 7 bases from V and 0 bases from J, with 13 bases in between. The chain combines TRBV9 with TRBJ1-4; possible D gene TRBD1, 6 bases. This specimen consisted of peripheral blood, obtained on day 0 of AZD1222 vaccination. The receptor comes from an adult in good health. The CDR3 DNA follows: TGTGCCAGCGGTCGACAGGATGCAACTAATGAAAAACTGTTTTTT. As protein: CASGRQDATNEKLFF.